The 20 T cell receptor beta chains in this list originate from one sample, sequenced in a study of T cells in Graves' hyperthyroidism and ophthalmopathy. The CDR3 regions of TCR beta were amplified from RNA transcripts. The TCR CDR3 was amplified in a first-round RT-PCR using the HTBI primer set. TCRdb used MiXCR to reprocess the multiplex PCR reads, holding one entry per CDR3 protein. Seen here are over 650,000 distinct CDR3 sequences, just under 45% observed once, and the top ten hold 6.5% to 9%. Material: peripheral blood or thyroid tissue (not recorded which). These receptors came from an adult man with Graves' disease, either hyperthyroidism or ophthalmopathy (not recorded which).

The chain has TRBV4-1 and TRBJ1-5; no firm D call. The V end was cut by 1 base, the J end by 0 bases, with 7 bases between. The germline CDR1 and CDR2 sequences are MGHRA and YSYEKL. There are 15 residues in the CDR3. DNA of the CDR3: TGCGCCAGCAGCCAAGTTGGGCTTAGCAATCAGCCCCAGCATTTT. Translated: CASSQVGLSNQPQHF.

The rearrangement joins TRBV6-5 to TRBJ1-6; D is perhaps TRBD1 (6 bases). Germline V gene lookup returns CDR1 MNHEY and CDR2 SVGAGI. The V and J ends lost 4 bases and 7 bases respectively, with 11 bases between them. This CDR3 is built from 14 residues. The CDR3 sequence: CASSSPQGNSPLHF. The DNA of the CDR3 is TGTGCCAGCAGTTCTCCACAGGGAAATTCACCCCTCCACTTT.

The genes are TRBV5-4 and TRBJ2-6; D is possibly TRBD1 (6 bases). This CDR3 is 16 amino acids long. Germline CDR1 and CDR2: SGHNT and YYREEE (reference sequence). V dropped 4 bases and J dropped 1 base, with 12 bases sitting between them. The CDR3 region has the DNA TGTGCCAGCAGCCATCCTGGACAGTCTGGGGCCAACGTCCTGACTTTC. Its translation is CASSHPGQSGANVLTF.

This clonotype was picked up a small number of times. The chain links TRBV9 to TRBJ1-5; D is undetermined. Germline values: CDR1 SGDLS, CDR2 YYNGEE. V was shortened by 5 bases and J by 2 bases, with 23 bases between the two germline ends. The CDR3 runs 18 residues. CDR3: CASSYSLQEQVRNQPQHF. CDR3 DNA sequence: TGTGCCAGCAGTTACTCGTTGCAGGAGCAGGTCCGCAATCAGCCCCAGCATTTT.

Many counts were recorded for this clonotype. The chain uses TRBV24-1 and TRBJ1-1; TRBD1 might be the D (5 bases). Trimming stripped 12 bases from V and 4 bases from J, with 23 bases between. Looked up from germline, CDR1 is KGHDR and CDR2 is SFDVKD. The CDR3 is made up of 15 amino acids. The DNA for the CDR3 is TGTGCCCCTGGGGACGGGACTCTTGTGAGCACTGAAGCTTTCTTT. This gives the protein CAPGDGTLVSTEAFF.

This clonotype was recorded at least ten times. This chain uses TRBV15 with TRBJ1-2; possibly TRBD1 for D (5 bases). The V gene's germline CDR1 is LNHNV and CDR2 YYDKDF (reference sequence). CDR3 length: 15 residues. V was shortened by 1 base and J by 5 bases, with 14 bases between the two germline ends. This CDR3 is CATSRGLGTDYGYTF. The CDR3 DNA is TGTGCCACCAGCAGAGGCCTCGGGACGGATTATGGCTACACCTTC.

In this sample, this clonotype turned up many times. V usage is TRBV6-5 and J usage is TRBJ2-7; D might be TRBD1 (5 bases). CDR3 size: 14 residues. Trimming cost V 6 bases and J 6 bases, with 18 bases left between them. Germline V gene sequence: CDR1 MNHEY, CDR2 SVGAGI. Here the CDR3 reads CASSRTRQPPEQYF. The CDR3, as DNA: TGTGCCAGCAGCCGGACCAGACAGCCACCCGAGCAGTACTTC.

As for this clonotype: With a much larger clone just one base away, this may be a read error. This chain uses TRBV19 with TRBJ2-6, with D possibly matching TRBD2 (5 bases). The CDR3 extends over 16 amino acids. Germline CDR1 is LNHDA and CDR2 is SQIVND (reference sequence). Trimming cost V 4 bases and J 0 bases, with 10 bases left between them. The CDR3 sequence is CASSKGVSSGANVLTF. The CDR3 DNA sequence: TGTGCCAGTAGTAAGGGAGTAAGCTCTGGGGCCAACGTCCTGACTTTC.

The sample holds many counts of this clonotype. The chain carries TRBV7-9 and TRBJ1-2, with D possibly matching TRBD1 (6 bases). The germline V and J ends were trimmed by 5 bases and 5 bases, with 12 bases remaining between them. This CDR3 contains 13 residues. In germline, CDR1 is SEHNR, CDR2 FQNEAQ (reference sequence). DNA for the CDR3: TGTGCCAGCAGCCCCCTGGGGGCGTATGGCTACACCTTC. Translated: CASSPLGAYGYTF.

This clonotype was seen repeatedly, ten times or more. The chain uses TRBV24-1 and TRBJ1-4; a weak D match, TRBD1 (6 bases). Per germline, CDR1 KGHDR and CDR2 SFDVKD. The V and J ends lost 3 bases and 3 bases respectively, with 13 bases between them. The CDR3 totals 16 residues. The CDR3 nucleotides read TGTGCCACCAGTGATGGAAGGGACATCGCTAATGAAAAACTGTTTTTT. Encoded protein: CATSDGRDIANEKLFF.

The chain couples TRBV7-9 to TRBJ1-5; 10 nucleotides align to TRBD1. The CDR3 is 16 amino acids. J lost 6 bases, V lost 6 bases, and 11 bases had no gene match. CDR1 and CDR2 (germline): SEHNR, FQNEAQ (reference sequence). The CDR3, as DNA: TGTGCCAGCAGTCCCGGGACAGGGGTCTTTATTCAGCCCCAGCATTTT. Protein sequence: CASSPGTGVFIQPQHF.

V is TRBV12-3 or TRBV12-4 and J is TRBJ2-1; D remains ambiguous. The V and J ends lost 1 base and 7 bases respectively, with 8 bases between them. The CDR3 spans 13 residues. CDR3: CASSLVLGNEQFF. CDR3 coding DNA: TGTGCCAGCAGTTTAGTCCTAGGAAATGAGCAGTTCTTC.

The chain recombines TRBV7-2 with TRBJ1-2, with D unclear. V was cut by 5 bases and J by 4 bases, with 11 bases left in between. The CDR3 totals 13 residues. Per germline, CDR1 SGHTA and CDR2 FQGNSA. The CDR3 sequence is CASSVEQTYGYTF. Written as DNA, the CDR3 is TGTGCCAGCAGCGTTGAACAGACCTATGGCTACACCTTC.

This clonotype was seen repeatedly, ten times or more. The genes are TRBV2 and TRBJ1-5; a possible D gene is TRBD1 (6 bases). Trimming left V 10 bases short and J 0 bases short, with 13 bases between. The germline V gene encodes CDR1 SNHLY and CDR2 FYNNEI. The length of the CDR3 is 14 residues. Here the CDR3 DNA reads TGTGCCACCCAGGGGAGTTATAGCAATCAGCCCCAGCATTTT. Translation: CATQGSYSNQPQHF.

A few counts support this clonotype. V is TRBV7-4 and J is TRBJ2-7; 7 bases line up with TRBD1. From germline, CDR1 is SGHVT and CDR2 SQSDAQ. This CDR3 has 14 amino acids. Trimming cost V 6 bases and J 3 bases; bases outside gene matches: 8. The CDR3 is CASRKDRRFYEQYF. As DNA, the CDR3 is TGTGCCAGCAGAAAGGACAGGAGATTCTACGAGCAGTACTTC. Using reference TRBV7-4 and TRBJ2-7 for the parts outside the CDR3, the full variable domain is GAGVSQSPRYKVAKRGRDVALRCDSISGHVTLYWYRQTLGQGSEVLTYSQSDAQRDKSGRPSGRFSAERPERSVSTLKIQRTEQGDSAVYLCASRKDRRFYEQYFGPGTRLTVT.

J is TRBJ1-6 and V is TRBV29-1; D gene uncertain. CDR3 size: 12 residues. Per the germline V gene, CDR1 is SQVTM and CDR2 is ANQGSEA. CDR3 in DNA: TGCTGTGCTAGAGGAAGACTTTCACCCCTCCACTTT. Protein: CCARGRLSPLHF.

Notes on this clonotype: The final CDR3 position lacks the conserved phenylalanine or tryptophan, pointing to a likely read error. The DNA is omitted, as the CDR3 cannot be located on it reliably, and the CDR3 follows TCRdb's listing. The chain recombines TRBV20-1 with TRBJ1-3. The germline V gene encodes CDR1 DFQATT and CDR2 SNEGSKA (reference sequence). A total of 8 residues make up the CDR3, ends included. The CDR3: CSASPGLA.

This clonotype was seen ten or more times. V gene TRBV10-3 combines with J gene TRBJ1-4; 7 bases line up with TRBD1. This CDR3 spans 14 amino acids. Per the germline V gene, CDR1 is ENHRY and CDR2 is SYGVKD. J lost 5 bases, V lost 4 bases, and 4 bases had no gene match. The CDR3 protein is CAISGGTENEKLFF. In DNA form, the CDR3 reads TGTGCCATCAGTGGCGGGACAGAGAATGAAAAACTGTTTTTT.

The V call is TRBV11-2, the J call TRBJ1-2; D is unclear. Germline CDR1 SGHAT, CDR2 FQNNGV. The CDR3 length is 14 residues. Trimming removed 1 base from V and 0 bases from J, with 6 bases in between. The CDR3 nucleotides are TGTGCCAGCAGCTTAGGTGTAGCTAACTATGGCTACACCTTC. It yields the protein CASSLGVANYGYTF.

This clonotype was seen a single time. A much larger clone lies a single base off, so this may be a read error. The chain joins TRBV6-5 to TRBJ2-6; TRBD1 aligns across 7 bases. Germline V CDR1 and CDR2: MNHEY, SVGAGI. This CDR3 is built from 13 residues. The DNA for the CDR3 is TGCGCCAGCAGCCAAAGGACAGGCCTCGACCTGACTTTC. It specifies CASSQRTGLDLTF.